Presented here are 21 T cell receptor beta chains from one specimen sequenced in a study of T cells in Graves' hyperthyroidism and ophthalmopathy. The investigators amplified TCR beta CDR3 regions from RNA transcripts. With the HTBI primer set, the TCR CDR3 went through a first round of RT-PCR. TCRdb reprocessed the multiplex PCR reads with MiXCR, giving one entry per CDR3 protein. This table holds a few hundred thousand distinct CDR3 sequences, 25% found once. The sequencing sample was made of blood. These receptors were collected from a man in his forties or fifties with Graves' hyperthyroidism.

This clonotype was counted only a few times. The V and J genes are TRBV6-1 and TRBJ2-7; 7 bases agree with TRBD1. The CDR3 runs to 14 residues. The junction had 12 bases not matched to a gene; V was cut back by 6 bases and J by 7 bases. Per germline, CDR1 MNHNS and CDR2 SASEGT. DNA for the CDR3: TGTGCCAGCAGCTCCGACAGGGCCCTTGAGGAGCAGTACTTC. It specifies CASSSDRALEEQYF.

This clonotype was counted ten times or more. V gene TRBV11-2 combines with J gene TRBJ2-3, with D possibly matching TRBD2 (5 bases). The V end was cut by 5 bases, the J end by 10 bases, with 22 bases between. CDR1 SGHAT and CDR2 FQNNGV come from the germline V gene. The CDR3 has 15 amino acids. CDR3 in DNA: TGTGCCAGCAGCCGTACTACCCGTATCCTGGAGGCGCAGTATTTT. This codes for CASSRTTRILEAQYF. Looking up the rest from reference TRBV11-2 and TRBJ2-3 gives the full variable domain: EAGVAQSPRYKIIEKRQSVAFWCNPISGHATLYWYQQILGQGPKLLIQFQNNGVVDDSQLPKDRFSAERLKGVDSTLKIQPAKLEDSAVYLCASSRTTRILEAQYFGPGTRLTVL.

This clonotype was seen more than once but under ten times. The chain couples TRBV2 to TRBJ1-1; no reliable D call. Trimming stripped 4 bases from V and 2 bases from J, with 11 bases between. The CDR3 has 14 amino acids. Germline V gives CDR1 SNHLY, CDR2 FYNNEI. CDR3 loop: CASSGWAANTEAFF. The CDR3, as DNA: TGTGCCAGCAGTGGATGGGCGGCTAACACTGAAGCTTTCTTT.

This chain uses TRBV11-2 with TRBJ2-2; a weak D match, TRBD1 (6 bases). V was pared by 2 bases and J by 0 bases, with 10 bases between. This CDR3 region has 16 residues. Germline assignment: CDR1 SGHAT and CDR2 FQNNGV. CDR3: CASSLFRTANTGELFF. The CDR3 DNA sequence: TGTGCCAGCAGCTTATTTCGGACAGCGAACACCGGGGAGCTGTTTTTT.

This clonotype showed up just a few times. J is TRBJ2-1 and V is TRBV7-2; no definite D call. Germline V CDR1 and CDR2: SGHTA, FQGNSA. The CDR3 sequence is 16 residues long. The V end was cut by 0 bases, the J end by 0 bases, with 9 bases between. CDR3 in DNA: TGTGCCAGCAGCTTAGCCGTCGGCAGCTCCTACAATGAGCAGTTCTTC. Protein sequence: CASSLAVGSSYNEQFF.

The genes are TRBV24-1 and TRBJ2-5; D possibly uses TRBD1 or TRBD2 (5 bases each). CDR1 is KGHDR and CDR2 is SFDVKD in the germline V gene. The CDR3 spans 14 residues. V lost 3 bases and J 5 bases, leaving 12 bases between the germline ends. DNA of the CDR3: TGTGCCACCAGTGATGGGCAGGGCGGGGAGACCCAGTACTTC. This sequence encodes CATSDGQGGETQYF.

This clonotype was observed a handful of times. DNA of the CDR3: TGTGCCACCAGTGTGGCAGGGTACTACGAGCAGTACTTC. Protein product: CATSVAGYYEQYF. V gene TRBV24-1 combines with J gene TRBJ2-7, with a tentative D call TRBD1 (5 bases). There are 13 residues in the CDR3. Germline CDR1 reads KGHDR; CDR2 reads SFDVKD. Trimming took 5 bases from V and 3 from J, leaving 10 bases between them.

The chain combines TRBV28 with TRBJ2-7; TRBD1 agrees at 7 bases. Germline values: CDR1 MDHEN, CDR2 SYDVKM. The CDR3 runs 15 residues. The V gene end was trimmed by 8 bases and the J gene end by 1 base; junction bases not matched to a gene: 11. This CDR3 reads CASRPATGPSYEQYF. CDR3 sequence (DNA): TGTGCCAGCCGTCCTGCGACAGGGCCATCCTACGAGCAGTACTTC. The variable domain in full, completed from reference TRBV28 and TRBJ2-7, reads DVKVTQSSRYLVKRTGEKVFLECVQDMDHENMFWYRQDPGLGLRLIYFSYDVKMKEKGDIPEGYSVSREKKERFSLILESASTNQTSMYLCASRPATGPSYEQYFGPGTRLTVT.

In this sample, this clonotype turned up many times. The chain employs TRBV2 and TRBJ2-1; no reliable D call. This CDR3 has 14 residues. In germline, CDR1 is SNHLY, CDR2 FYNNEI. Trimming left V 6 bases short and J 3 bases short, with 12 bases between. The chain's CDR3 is CASRPGTDYNEQFF. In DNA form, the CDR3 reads TGTGCCAGCAGGCCCGGCACAGACTACAATGAGCAGTTCTTC.

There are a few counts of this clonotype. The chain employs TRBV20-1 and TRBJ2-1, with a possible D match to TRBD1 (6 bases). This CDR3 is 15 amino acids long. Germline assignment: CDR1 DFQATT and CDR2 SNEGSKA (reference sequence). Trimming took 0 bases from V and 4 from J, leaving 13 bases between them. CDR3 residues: CSARDRDTLYNEQFF. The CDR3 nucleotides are TGCAGTGCTAGAGATCGGGACACTCTTTACAATGAGCAGTTCTTC.

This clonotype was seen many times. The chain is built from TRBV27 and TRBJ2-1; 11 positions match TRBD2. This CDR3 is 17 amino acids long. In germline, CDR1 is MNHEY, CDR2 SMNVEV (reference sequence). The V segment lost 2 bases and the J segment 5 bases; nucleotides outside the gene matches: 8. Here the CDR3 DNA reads TGTGCCAGCAGTTTAAGGGTAGCGGGAGGGATCGACAATGAGCAGTTCTTC. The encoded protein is CASSLRVAGGIDNEQFF.

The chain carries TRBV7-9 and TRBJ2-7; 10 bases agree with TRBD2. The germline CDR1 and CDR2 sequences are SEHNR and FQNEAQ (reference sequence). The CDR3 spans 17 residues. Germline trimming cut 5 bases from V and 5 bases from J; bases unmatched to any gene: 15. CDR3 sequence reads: CASSPGSSGRGRNEQYF. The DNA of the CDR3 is TGTGCCAGCAGCCCGGGGTCTAGCGGGAGAGGGCGAAACGAGCAGTACTTC.

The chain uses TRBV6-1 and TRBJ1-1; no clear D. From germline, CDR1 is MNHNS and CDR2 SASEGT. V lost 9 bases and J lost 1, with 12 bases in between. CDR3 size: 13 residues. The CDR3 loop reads CASTTSGNTEAFF. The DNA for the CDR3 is TGTGCCAGTACTACGTCAGGGAACACTGAAGCTTTCTTT.

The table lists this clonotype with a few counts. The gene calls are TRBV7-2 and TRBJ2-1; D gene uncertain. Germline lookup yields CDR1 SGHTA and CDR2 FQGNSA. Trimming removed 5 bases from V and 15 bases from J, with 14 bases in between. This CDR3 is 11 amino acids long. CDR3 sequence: CASSVFADSFF. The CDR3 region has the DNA TGTGCCAGCAGCGTGTTCGCCGATTCGTTCTTC.

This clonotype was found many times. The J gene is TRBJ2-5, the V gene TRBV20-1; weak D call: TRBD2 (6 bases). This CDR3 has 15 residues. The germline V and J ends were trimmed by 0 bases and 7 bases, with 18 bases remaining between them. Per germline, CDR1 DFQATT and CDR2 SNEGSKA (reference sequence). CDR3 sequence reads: CSARENLAPRSTQYF. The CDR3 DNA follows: TGCAGTGCTAGAGAGAATCTAGCGCCCAGATCGACCCAGTACTTC.

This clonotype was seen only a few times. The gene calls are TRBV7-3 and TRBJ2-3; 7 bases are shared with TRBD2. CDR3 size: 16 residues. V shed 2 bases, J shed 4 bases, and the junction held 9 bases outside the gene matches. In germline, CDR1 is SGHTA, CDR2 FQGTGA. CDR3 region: CASSLHGAGDSDTQYF. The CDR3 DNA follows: TGTGCCAGCAGCTTACACGGCGCGGGAGACTCAGATACGCAGTATTTT.

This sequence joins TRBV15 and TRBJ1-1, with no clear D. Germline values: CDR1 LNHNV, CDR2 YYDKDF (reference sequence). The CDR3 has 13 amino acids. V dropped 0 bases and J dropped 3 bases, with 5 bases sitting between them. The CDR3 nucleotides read TGTGCCACCAGCAGAGATCTGGACACTGAAGCTTTCTTT. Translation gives CATSRDLDTEAFF.

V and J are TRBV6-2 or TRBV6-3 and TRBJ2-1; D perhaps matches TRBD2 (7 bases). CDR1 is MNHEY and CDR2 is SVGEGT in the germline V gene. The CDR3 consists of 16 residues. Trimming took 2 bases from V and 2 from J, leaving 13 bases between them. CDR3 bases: TGTGCCAGCAGTTACGAGCAGGGGAGGGCCTACAATGAGCAGTTCTTC. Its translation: CASSYEQGRAYNEQFF.

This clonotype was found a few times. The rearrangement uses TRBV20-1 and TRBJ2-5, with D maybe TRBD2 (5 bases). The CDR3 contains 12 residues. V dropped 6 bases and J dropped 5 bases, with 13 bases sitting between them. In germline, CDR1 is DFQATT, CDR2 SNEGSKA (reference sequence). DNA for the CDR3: TGCAGTGCCAGGAAAGGCGGGGAGACCCAGTACTTC. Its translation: CSARKGGETQYF.

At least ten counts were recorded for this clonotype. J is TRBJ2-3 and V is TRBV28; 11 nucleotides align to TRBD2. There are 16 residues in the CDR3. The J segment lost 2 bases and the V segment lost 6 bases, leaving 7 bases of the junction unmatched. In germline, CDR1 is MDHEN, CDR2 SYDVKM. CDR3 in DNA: TGTGCCAGCAGAAGAACTAGCGGGAGTATCACAGATACGCAGTATTTT. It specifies CASRRTSGSITDTQYF.

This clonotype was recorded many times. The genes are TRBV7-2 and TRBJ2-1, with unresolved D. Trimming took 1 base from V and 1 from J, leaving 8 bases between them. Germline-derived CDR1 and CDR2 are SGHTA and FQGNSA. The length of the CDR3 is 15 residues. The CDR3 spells CASSLGYGSYNEQFF. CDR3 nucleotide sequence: TGTGCCAGCAGCTTAGGTTATGGGTCCTACAATGAGCAGTTCTTC.